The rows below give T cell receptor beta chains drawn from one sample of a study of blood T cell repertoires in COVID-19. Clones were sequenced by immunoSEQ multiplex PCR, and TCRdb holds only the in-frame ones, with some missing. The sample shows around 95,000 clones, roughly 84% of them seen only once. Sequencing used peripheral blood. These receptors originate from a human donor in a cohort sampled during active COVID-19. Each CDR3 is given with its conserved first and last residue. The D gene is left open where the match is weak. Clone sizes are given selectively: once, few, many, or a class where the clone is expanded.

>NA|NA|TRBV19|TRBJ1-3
TGTGCCACCGGACGGGGCAGGGACTTTGGAAACACCATATATTTT
CATGRGRDFGNTIYF
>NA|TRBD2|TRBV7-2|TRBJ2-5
TGTGCCAGCAGCCCCGGTGGGGGGGGCCAAGAGACCCAGTACTTC
CASSPGGGGQETQYF
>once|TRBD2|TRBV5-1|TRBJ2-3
TGCGCCAGCAGCACCGTGCTCGGCGGGAGTATCACAGATACGCAGTATTTT
CASSTVLGGSITDTQYF
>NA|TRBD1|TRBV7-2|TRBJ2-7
TGTGCCAGCAGCACCCCGGGACAGGGGGCAGGATTGTACTACGAGCAGTACTTC
CASSTPGQGAGLYYEQYF
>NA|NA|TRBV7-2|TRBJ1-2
TGTGCCAGCAGCAGTCGGACGGGGGGGCGATATGGCTACACCTTC
CASSSRTGGRYGYTF
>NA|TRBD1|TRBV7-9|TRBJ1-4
TGTGCCAGCGGAACAGGGGGGAGTGAAAAACTGTTTTTT
CASGTGGSEKLFF
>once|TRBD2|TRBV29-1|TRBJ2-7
TGCAGCGTGGAGTTGCGGGAGCAAACCTACGAGCAGTACTTC
CSVELREQTYEQYF
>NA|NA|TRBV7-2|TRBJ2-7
TGTGCCAGCAGTTACAGGGCGGGCTCCTACGAGCAGTACTTC
CASSYRAGSYEQYF
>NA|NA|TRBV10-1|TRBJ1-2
TGCGCCAGCAGCGTGGACAGACCCCAAGGCTACACCTTC
CASSVDRPQGYTF
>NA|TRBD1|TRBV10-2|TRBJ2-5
TGCGCCAGCAGTGAGCAGGGGGATCGAGAGACCCAGTACTTC
CASSEQGDRETQYF
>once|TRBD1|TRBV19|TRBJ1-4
TGTGCCAGTAGTAAGGGGGACCGGACAGGGATTAATGAAAAACTGTTTTTT
CASSKGDRTGINEKLFF
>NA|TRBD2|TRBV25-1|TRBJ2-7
TGTGCCAGCAGCGATCTAGCGGGGGGGGCCTACGAGCAGTACTTC
CASSDLAGGAYEQYF
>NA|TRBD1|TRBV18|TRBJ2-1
TGTGCCAGCTCCATCAAGACAGGGAGTCAGTATGAGCAGTTCTTC
CASSIKTGSQYEQFF
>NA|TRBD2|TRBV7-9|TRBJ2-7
TGTGCCAGCAGCTCTCGGCGGGAGGCCGACGAGCAGTACTTC
CASSSRREADEQYF
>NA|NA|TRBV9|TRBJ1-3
TGTGCCAGCAGCGTAGGCCAGGGGGGAAACACCATATATTTT
CASSVGQGGNTIYF
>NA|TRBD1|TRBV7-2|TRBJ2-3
TGTGCCAGCAGCTCGCTGGGACAGACTAGCACAGATACGCAGTATTTT
CASSSLGQTSTDTQYF
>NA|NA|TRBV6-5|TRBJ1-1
TGTGCCAGCAGTTACTCGGTGTCAGGGAAGGTCACTGAAGCTTTCTTT
CASSYSVSGKVTEAFF
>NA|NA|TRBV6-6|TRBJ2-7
TGTGCCAGCAGTTACTCCTCCAGGGACTACGAGCAGTACTTC
CASSYSSRDYEQYF
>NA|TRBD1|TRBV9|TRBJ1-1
TGTGCCAGCAGCGTAGGCAGGGGGCGCACTGAAGCTTTCTTT
CASSVGRGRTEAFF
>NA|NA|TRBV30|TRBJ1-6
TGTGCCTGGACGAGCGGCGGCAATTCACCCCTCCACTTT
CAWTSGGNSPLHF
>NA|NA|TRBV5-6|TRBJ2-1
TGTGCCAGCAGCTTGGGAGGGCCCAATGAGCAGTTCTTC
CASSLGGPNEQFF
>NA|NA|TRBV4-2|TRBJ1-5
TGTGCCAGCAGCCAAGATCTGAACCCGGGGAGTCAGCCCCAGCATTTT
CASSQDLNPGSQPQHF
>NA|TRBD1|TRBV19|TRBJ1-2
TGTGCCAGTAGTGACACAGGGGGCAGGGGGTATGGCTACACCTTC
CASSDTGGRGYGYTF
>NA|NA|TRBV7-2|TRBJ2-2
TGTGCCAGCAGCCTGAGTAACACCGGGGAGCTGTTTTTT
CASSLSNTGELFF
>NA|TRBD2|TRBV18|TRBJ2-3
TGTGCCAGCCTTCCCCCTTCGAGCGGGAGAACAGATACGCAGTATTTT
CASLPPSSGRTDTQYF
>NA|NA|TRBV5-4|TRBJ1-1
TGTGCCAGCAGCTTGGGACAGACTCACACTGAAGCTTTCTTT
CASSLGQTHTEAFF
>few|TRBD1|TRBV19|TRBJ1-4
TGTGCCAGTAGTATCGGACAGGGGAGTGAAAAACTGTTTTTT
CASSIGQGSEKLFF
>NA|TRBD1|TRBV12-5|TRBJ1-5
TGTGCTAGTGGTTTGGGGACAGGAAATCAGCCCCAGCATTTT
CASGLGTGNQPQHF
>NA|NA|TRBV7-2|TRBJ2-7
TGTGCCAGCAGCTTAGAGGGCGGGGAGCAGTACTTC
CASSLEGGEQYF
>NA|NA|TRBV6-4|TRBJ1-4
TGTGCCAGCCCTTCGCCCAGGGCCGGCGTAGCAACTAATGAAAAACTGTTTTTT
CASPSPRAGVATNEKLFF
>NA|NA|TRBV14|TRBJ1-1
TGTGCCAGCGCGGGCAGCCATGAGAAATACACTGAAGCTTTCTTT
CASAGSHEKYTEAFF
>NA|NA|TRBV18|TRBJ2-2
TGTGCCAGCTCACCCCAAGACAGCGCGAACACCGGGGAGCTGTTTTTT
CASSPQDSANTGELFF
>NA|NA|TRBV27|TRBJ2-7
TGTGCCAGCAGTTTATTAACCTACGAGCAGTACTTC
CASSLLTYEQYF
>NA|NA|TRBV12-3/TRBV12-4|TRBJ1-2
TGTGCCAGCAGGGGGTGGGGGGTAAATGGCTACACCTTC
CASRGWGVNGYTF
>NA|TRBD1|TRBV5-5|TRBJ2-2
TGTGCCAGCACCTTCGGGGACAGGGGGTATATCGGGGAGCTGTTTTTT
CASTFGDRGYIGELFF
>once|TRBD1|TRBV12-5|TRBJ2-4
TGTGCTAGTGATATAGGACAGGGGGAAGCCAAAAACATTCAGTACTTC
CASDIGQGEAKNIQYF
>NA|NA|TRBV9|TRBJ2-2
TGTGCCAGCAGCGTAGAGCCTGTGATAAACACCGGGGAGCTGTTTTTT
CASSVEPVINTGELFF
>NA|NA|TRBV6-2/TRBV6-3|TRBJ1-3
TGTGCCAGCAGTGACCCAGGAATCTCTGGAAACACCATATATTTT
CASSDPGISGNTIYF
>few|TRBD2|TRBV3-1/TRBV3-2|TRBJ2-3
TGTGCCAGCAGCCTCCGGAGCGGGAGGGCAGGCACAGATACGCAGTATTTT
CASSLRSGRAGTDTQYF
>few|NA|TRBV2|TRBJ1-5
TGTGCCAGCAGTGACAGATATAGCAATCAGCCCCAGCATTTT
CASSDRYSNQPQHF
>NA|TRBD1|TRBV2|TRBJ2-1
TGTGCCAGCAGTGGGCGGGACAGGGGCACAGTAGCCTACAATGAGCAGTTCTTC
CASSGRDRGTVAYNEQFF
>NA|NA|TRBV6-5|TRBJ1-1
TGTGCCAGCAGAAGAGACTTTTACACTGAAGCTTTCTTT
CASRRDFYTEAFF
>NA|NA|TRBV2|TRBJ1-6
TGTGCCAGCAGTGAAGGGTCGGTCGCGAATAATTCACCCCTCCACTTT
CASSEGSVANNSPLHF
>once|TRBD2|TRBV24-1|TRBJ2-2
TGTGCCACCACCACGACTAGCGGGAGGGCGGGGACCGGGGAGCTGTTTTTT
CATTTTSGRAGTGELFF
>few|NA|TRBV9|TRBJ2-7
TGTGCCAGCAGCGTAACAGACAGGTCCTACGAGCAGTACTTC
CASSVTDRSYEQYF
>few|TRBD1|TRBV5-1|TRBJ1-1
TGCGCCAGCAGCGACAGACAGGGGTACACTGAAGCTTTCTTT
CASSDRQGYTEAFF
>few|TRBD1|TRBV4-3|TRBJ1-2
TGCGCCAGCAGCCAAGATCGGGGACAGGGTTTTGGCTACACCTTC
CASSQDRGQGFGYTF
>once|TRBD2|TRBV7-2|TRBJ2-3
TGTGCCAGCAGCCAATCGACTAGCGGGGGGGTGGCAGATACGCAGTATTTT
CASSQSTSGGVADTQYF
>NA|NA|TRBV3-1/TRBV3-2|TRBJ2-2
TGTGCCAGCAGGCCAAGACATGGTAGGGGGGAGCTGTTTTTT
CASRPRHGRGELFF
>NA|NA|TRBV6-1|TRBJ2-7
TGTGCCAGCAGTGACCCTAGAGAGCAGTACTTC
CASSDPREQYF